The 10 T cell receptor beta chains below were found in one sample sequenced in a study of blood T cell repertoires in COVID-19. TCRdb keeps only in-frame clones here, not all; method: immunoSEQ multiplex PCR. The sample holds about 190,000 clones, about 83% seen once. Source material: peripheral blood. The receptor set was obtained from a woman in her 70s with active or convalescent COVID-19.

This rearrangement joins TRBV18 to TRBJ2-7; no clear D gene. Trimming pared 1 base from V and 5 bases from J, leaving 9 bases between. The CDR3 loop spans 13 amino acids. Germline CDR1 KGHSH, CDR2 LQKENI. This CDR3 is CASSPQYSDEQYF. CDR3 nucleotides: TGTGCCAGCTCACCACAGTATTCGGACGAGCAGTACTTC. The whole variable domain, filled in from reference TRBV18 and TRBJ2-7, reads NAGVMQNPRHLVRRRGQEARLRCSPMKGHSHVYWYRQLPEEGLKFMVYLQKENIIDESGMPKERFSAEFPKEGPSILRIQQVVRGDSAAYFCASSPQYSDEQYFGPGTRLTVT.

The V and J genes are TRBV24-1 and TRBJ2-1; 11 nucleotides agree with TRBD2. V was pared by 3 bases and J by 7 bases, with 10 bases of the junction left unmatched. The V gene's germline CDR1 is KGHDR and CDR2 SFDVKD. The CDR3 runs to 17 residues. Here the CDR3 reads CATSDGLVAGGPNEQFF. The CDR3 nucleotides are TGTGCCACCAGTGATGGACTGGTAGCGGGAGGGCCGAATGAGCAGTTCTTC.

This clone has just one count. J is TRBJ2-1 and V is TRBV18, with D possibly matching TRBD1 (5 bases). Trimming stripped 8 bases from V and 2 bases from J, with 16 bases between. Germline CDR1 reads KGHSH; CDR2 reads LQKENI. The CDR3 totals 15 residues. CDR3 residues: CASRPGMGAYNEQFF. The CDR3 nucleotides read TGTGCCAGCCGACCAGGGATGGGTGCCTACAATGAGCAGTTCTTC.

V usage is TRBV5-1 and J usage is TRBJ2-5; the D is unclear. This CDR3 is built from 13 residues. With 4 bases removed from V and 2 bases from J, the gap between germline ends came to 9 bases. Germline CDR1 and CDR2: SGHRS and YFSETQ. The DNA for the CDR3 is TGCGCCAGCAGCGGGCTTACTCAAGAGACCCAGTACTTC. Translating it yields CASSGLTQETQYF.

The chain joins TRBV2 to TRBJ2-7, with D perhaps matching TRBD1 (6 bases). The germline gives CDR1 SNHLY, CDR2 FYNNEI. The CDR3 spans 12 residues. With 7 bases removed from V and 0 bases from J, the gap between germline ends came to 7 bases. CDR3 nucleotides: TGTGCCAGCAAGGGGGACTCCTACGAGCAGTACTTC. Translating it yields CASKGDSYEQYF.

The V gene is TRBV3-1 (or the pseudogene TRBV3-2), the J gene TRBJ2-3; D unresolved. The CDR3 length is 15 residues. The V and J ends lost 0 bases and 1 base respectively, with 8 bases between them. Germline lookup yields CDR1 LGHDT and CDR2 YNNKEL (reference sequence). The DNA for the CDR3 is TGTGCCAGCAGCCAAGATTACGCAGGCACAGATACGCAGTATTTT. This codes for CASSQDYAGTDTQYF.

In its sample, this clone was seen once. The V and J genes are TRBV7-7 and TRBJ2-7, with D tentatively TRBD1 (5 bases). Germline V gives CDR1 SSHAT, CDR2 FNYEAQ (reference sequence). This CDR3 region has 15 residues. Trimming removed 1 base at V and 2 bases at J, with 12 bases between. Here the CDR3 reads CASSLGLDSTYEQYF. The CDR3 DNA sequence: TGTGCCAGCAGCTTAGGTTTAGACAGCACCTACGAGCAGTACTTC.

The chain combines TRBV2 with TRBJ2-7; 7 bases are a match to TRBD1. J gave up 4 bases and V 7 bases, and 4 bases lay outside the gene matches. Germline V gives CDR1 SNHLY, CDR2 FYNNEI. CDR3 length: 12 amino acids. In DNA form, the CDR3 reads TGTGCCAGCATGGGGGACAGATACGAGCAGTACTTC. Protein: CASMGDRYEQYF.

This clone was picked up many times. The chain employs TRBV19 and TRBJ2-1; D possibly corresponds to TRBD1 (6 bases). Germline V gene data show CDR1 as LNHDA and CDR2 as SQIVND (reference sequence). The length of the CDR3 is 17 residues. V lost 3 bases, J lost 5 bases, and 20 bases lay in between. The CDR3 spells CASSISRRGRADNEQFF. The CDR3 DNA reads TGTGCCAGTAGTATTTCCCGCAGGGGTCGGGCAGACAATGAGCAGTTCTTC.

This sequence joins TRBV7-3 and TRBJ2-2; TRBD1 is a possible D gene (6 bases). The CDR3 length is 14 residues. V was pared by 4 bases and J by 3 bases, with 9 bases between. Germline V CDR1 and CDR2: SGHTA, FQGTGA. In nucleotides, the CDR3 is TGTGCCAGCAGCTCCCGACAGGACACCGGGGAGCTGTTTTTT. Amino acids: CASSSRQDTGELFF. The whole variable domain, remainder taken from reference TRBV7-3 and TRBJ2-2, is GAGVSQTPSNKVTEKGKYVELRCDPISGHTALYWYRQSLGQGPEFLIYFQGTGAADDSGLPNDRFFAVRPEGSVSTLKIQRTERGDSAVYLCASSSRQDTGELFFGEGSRLTVL.